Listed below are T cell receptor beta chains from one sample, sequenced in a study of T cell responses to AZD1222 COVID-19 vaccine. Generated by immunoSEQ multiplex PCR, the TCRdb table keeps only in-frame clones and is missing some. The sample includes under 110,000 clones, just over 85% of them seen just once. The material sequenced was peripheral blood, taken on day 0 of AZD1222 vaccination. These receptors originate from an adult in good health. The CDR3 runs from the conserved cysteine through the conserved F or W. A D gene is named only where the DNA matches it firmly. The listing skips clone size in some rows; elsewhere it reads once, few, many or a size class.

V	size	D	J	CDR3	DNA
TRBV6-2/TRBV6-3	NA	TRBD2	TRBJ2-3	CASSYLTSGRAHSTDTQYF	TGTGCCAGCAGTTACCTTACTAGCGGGAGAGCCCATAGCACAGATACGCAGTATTTT
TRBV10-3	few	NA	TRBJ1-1	CAIREAQDSNTEAFF	TGTGCCATCAGAGAGGCACAGGATTCGAACACTGAAGCTTTCTTT
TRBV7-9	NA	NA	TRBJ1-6	CASSLALANSPLHF	TGTGCCAGCAGCTTAGCGCTGGCCAATTCACCCCTCCACTTT
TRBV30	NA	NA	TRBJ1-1	CAWSGMSYAEAFF	TGTGCCTGGAGTGGCATGTCGTACGCTGAAGCTTTCTTT
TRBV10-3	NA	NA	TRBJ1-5	CAISESGGLRPQHF	TGTGCCATCAGTGAGTCGGGGGGCCTACGGCCCCAGCATTTT
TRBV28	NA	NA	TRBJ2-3	CASSNHQPGTPGQYF	TGTGCCAGCAGTAACCACCAACCCGGGACTCCTGGGCAGTATTTT
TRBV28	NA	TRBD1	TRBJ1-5	CASSSPQGAGQPQHF	TGTGCCAGCAGTTCCCCCCAGGGGGCAGGTCAGCCCCAGCATTTT
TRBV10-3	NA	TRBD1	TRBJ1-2	CAITAGGGYTF	TGTGCCATCACCGCAGGGGGCGGCTACACCTTC
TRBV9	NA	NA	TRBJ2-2	CASSARLESDTGELFF	TGTGCCAGCAGCGCCCGACTGGAATCCGACACCGGGGAGCTGTTTTTT
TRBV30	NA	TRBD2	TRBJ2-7	CAWSRTSGYYEQYF	TGTGCCTGGAGTCGTACTAGCGGGTACTACGAGCAGTACTTC
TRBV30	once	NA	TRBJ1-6	CAWSPRYNSPLHF	TGTGCCTGGAGCCCAAGGTATAATTCACCCCTCCACTTT
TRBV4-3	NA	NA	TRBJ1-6	CASSQSTGGRSPLHF	TGCGCCAGCAGCCAATCCACGGGGGGGCGGTCACCCCTCCACTTT
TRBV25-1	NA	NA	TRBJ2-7	CASSGAPGTPLGQYF	TGTGCCAGCAGTGGAGCCCCCGGGACTCCTCTTGGGCAGTACTTC
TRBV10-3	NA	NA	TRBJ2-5	CAISESTQQETQYF	TGTGCCATCAGTGAGTCGACTCAACAAGAGACCCAGTACTTC
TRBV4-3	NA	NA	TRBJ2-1	CASSQDLQGGNEQFF	TGCGCCAGCAGCCAAGATTTACAGGGAGGCAATGAGCAGTTCTTC
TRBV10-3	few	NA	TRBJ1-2	CAAEPEPGSARF	TGTGCCGCCGAACCTGAGCCGGGGTCTGCCCGCTTC
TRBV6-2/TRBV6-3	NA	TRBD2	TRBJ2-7	CASSYFRSGSSYEQYF	TGTGCCAGCAGTTACTTCCGTAGCGGGAGCTCCTACGAGCAGTACTTC
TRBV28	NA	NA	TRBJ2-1	CASSLGSAHHEQFF	TGTGCCAGCAGTTTAGGTAGCGCCCACCATGAGCAGTTCTTC
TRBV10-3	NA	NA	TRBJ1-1	CAIREDTPNTEAFF	TGTGCCATCAGAGAGGACACACCGAACACTGAAGCTTTCTTT
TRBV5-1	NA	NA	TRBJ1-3	CASSLAGGVSGNTIYF	TGCGCCAGCAGCTTGGCCGGGGGAGTCTCTGGAAACACCATATATTTT
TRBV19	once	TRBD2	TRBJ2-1	CASSTLLAGEKSYNEQFF	TGTGCCAGTAGTACCTTATTAGCGGGAGAGAAATCCTACAATGAGCAGTTCTTC
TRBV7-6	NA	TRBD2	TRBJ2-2	CASSLGLAEQSNTGELFF	TGTGCCAGCAGCTTAGGTCTAGCGGAACAATCGAACACCGGGGAGCTGTTTTTT
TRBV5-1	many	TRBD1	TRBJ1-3	CASSLRGLGNTIYF	TGCGCCAGCAGCTTGAGGGGGCTCGGAAACACCATATATTTT
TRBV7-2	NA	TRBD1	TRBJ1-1	CASSFQRQGLDTEAFF	TGTGCCAGCAGCTTCCAGAGACAGGGGTTGGACACTGAAGCTTTCTTT